The rows below give T cell receptor beta chains drawn from one sample of a study of T cell responses to AZD1222 COVID-19 vaccine. The data were produced by immunoSEQ multiplex PCR, yet TCRdb's version contains in-frame clones alone and is incomplete. The sample records more than 150,000 clones, around 90% being singletons. Sequenced material: peripheral blood, taken 28 days after the second AZD1222 dose. Receptors were obtained from an adult who received the AZD1222 COVID-19 vaccine. The CDR3 runs from the conserved cysteine through the conserved F or W. The D gene is left open where the match is weak. For some rows the clone size is stated as once, few or many, or as a class when expanded; others skip it.

J: TRBJ2-2
D: -
V: TRBV7-3
size: -
CDR3: CASSTRAPNTGELFF
DNA: TGTGCCAGCAGCACCCGGGCTCCGAACACCGGGGAGCTGTTTTTT

J: TRBJ1-5
D: TRBD1
V: TRBV28
size: -
CDR3: CASSFWGGQGVQPQHF
DNA: TGTGCCAGCAGTTTTTGGGGGGGACAGGGGGTTCAGCCCCAGCATTTT

J: TRBJ2-7
D: TRBD2
V: TRBV19
size: -
CDR3: CASSEGAGWREGRWYYEQYF
DNA: TGTGCCAGTAGTGAGGGGGCCGGGTGGCGGGAGGGCCGTTGGTACTACGAGCAGTACTTC

J: TRBJ1-2
D: -
V: TRBV2
size: -
CDR3: CASSRDSPGYTF
DNA: TGTGCCAGCAGCCGGGACTCCCCCGGCTACACCTTC

J: TRBJ2-2
D: -
V: TRBV27
size: -
CDR3: CASRMFANTGELFF
DNA: TGTGCCAGCAGGATGTTTGCGAACACCGGGGAGCTGTTTTTT

J: TRBJ1-4
D: -
V: TRBV28
size: -
CDR3: CASGKGDNEKLFF
DNA: TGTGCCAGCGGAAAGGGCGATAATGAAAAACTGTTTTTT

J: TRBJ2-3
D: -
V: TRBV7-6
size: few
CDR3: CASSLFGSEGDTQYF
DNA: TGTGCCAGCAGCTTATTCGGGAGCGAGGGAGATACGCAGTATTTT

J: TRBJ2-1
D: -
V: TRBV6-5
size: -
CDR3: CASTTRDEQFF
DNA: TGTGCCAGTACGACTAGGGATGAGCAGTTCTTC

J: TRBJ2-3
D: -
V: TRBV12-3/TRBV12-4
size: -
CDR3: CASTPGHAQYF
DNA: TGTGCCAGCACCCCGGGTCATGCGCAGTATTTT

J: TRBJ2-7
D: -
V: TRBV24-1
size: -
CDR3: CATSDFREQYF
DNA: TGTGCCACCAGTGATTTTCGAGAGCAGTACTTC

J: TRBJ1-5
D: TRBD1
V: TRBV28
size: -
CDR3: CASSFLGTGSNQPQHF
DNA: TGTGCCAGCAGTTTCCTTGGGACAGGTTCGAATCAGCCCCAGCATTTT

J: TRBJ2-7
D: -
V: TRBV6-6
size: -
CDR3: CASRVRDTSYEQYF
DNA: TGTGCCAGCAGGGTCCGGGACACCTCCTACGAGCAGTACTTC

J: TRBJ1-1
D: TRBD1
V: TRBV30
size: -
CDR3: CAWTTGQTAVAFF
DNA: TGTGCCTGGACCACGGGACAGACCGCAGTGGCTTTCTTT